This TCR beta chain came from a study of radiotherapy plus CTLA-4 blockade in lung cancer. With 7 bases removed from V and 1 base from J, the gap between germline ends came to 7 bases. The CDR3 runs to 12 residues. Germline CDR1 is MDHEN and CDR2 is SYDVKM. Sequencing was performed with immunoSEQ multiplex PCR; in TCRdb, only in-frame clones are kept and a portion is missing. The table has 70,000 to 85,000 clones, roughly 69% seen once. The TCR sequence derives from a human donor with non-small cell lung cancer whose response to radiotherapy plus ipilimumab could not be evaluated. Here the sequenced sample was peripheral blood, taken from a patient treated with radiotherapy plus ipilimumab. This chain uses TRBV28 with TRBJ1-1; D is uncertain. The CDR3 sequence: CASKQRNTEAFF. The CDR3 nucleotides are TGTGCCAGCAAACAGAGGAACACTGAAGCTTTCTTT.